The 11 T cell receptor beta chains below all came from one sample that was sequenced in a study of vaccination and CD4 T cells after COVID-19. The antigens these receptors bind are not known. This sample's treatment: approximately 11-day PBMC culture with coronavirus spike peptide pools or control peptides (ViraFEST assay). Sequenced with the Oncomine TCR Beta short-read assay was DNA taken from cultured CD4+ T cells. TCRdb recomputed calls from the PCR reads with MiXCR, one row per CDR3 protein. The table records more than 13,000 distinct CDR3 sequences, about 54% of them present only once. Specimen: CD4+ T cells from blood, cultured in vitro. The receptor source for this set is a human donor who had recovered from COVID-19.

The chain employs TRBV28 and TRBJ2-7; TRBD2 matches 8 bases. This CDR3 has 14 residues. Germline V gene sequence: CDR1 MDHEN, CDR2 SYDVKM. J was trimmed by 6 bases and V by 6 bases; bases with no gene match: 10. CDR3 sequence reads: CASSPGGGASEQYF. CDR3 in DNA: TGTGCCAGCAGCCCCGGGGGGGGCGCCTCCGAGCAGTACTTC.

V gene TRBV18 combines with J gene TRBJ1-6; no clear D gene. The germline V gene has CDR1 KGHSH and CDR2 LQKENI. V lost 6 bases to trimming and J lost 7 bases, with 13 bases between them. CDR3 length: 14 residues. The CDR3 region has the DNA TGTGCCAGCTCCAAAAGGGAATCCAATTCACCCCTCCACTTT. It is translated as CASSKRESNSPLHF.

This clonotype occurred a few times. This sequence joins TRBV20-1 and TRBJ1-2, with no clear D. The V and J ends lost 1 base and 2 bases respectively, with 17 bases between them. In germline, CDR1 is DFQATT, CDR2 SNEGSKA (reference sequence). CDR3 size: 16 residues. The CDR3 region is CSARALEDRRNYGYTF. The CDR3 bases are TGCAGTGCTAGAGCCCTTGAGGACCGAAGAAACTATGGCTACACCTTC.

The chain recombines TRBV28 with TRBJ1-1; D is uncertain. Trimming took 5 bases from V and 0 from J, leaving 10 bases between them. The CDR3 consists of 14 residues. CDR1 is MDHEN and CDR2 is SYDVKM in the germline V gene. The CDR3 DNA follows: TGTGCCAGCAGTAAGAAGAATCTGAACACTGAAGCTTTCTTT. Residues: CASSKKNLNTEAFF.

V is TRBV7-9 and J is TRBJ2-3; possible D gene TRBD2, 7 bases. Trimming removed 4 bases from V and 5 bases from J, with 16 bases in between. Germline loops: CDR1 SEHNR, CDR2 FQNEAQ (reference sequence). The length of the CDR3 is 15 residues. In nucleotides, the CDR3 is TGTGCCAGCAGCTCAGGGGCGGGAGTCGAAGATACGCAGTATTTT. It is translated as CASSSGAGVEDTQYF. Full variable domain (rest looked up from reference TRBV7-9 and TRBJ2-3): DTGVSQNPRHKITKRGQNVTFRCDPISEHNRLYWYRQTLGQGPEFLTYFQNEAQLEKSRLLSDRFSAERPKGSFSTLEIQRTEQGDSAMYLCASSSGAGVEDTQYFGPGTRLTVL.

The CDR3 coding sequence is TGCAGTGCTAGAGGAGAGTCTTCGGAGACCCAGTACTTC. Its translation: CSARGESSETQYF. The gene calls are TRBV20-1 and TRBJ2-5; no definite D call. This CDR3 is built from 13 residues. The germline V gene encodes CDR1 DFQATT and CDR2 SNEGSKA (reference sequence). V was cut by 1 base and J by 5 bases, with 11 bases left in between.

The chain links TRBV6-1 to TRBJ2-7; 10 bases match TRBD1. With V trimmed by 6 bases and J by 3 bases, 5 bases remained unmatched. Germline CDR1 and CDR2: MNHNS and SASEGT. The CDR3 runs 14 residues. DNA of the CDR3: TGTGCCAGCAGGGACCGGACAGGGGGCTACGAGCAGTACTTC. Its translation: CASRDRTGGYEQYF.

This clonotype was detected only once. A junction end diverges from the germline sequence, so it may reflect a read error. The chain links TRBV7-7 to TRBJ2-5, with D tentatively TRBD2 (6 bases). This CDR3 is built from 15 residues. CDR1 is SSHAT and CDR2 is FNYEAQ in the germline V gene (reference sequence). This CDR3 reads CASSLRSGVQETQYF. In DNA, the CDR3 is TGTGCTAGCAGCCTTCGTTCGGGAGTCCAAGAGACCCAGTACTTC.

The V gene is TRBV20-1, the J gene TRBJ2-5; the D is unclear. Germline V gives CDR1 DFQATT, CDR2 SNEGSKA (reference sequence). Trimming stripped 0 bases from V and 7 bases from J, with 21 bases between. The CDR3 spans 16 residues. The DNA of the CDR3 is TGCAGTGCTAGAGATCTTTTCCGGCACCCGAGAGGGACCCAGTACTTC. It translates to CSARDLFRHPRGTQYF.

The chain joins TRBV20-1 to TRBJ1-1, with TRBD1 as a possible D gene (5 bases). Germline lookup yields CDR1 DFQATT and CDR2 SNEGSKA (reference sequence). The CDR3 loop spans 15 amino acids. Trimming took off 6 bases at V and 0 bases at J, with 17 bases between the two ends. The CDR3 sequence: CSAKMTATMNTEAFF. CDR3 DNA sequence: TGCAGTGCGAAGATGACAGCTACCATGAACACTGAAGCTTTCTTT.

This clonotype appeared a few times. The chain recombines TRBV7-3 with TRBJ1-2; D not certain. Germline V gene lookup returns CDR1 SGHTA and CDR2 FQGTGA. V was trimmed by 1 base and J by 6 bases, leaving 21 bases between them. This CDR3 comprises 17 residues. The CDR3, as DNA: TGTGCCAGCAGCTTAATGGCTGGGCTCCTGGGTAGCCATGGCTACACCTTC. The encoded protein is CASSLMAGLLGSHGYTF.